The 25 T cell receptor beta chains below come from one sample, sequenced in a study of Graves' ophthalmopathy and Graves' hyperthyroidism (dated by TCRdb to the late 2010s). The sequencer was an Illumina HiSeq 2000. For repertoire sequencing, TCR beta CDR3 regions were amplified from RNA transcripts. A first-round RT-PCR used HTBI primers with the Qiagen OneStep RT-PCR kit, followed by a second-round multiplex PCR, size selection and purification. The public reads were reprocessed in TCRdb via fastp at Q25 and MiXCR, keeping in-frame beta chains. Under each unique CDR3 protein, matching rows form one entry showing the most common genes and DNA. The sample contains about 740,000 distinct CDR3 sequences, 35% to 50% of them found a single time. Of the sample, approximately 43% is held by the ten largest clones. Sequenced: peripheral blood. The receptors shown here come from an adult man with Graves' ophthalmopathy.

J is TRBJ1-1 and V is TRBV2, with D possibly TRBD1 on 5 matching bases. V lost 5 bases to trimming and J lost 5 bases, with 18 bases between them. Germline V gene sequence: CDR1 SNHLY, CDR2 FYNNEI. This CDR3 is built from 15 residues. The CDR3 reads CASSYAQGPLTEAFF. Written as DNA, the CDR3 is TGTGCCAGCAGTTACGCTCAGGGCCCGTTAACTGAAGCTTTCTTT.

The gene calls are TRBV7-9 and TRBJ2-5; 7 bases agree with TRBD2. J was trimmed by 2 bases and V by 3 bases; bases with no gene match: 9. The CDR3 extends over 16 amino acids. Germline values: CDR1 SEHNR, CDR2 FQNEAQ (reference sequence). As DNA, the CDR3 is TGTGCCAGCAGCTTCGGGGGGACGGGACGACAAGAGACCCAGTACTTC. This codes for CASSFGGTGRQETQYF.

V gene TRBV7-2 combines with J gene TRBJ2-5; 10 nucleotides align to TRBD2. J was trimmed by 0 bases and V by 5 bases; bases with no gene match: 3. Per germline, CDR1 SGHTA and CDR2 FQGNSA. The CDR3 totals 15 residues. The CDR3 sequence: CASSTSGAHQETQYF. The CDR3 nucleotides read TGTGCCAGCAGCACTAGCGGGGCACACCAAGAGACCCAGTACTTC.

With respect to this clonotype: A junction boundary mismatches the germline segment, possibly from a read error. The CDR3 is CASSREVAGRLYEQCF. Here the CDR3 DNA reads TGTGCCAGCAGCCGAGAGGTAGCGGGGAGACTCTACGAGCAGTGCTTC. The chain links TRBV2 to TRBJ2-7; the match to TRBD2 covers 8 bases. Germline CDR1 is SNHLY and CDR2 is FYNNEI. The CDR3 spans 16 residues.

CDR3 residues: CASSSKSGTGAAEAFF. The CDR3 DNA is TGTGCCAGCAGCTCGAAGTCCGGGACAGGGGCCGCTGAAGCTTTCTTT. The chain is built from TRBV7-9 and TRBJ1-1, with TRBD1 matching over 10 bases. Germline V gene data show CDR1 as SEHNR and CDR2 as FQNEAQ (reference sequence). This CDR3 region has 16 residues. The trim removed 4 bases at V and 6 bases at J, leaving 11 bases unmatched. The full variable domain, in which reference TRBV7-9 and TRBJ1-1 provide the parts outside the CDR3, is DTGVSQNPRHKITKRGQNVTFRCDPISEHNRLYWYRQTLGQGPEFLTYFQNEAQLEKSRLLSDRFSAERPKGSFSTLEIQRTEQGDSAMYLCASSSKSGTGAAEAFFGQGTRLTVV.

This clonotype appeared a few times. The CDR3 loop reads CASSYSFQSPIEGELFF. The CDR3 DNA is TGTGCCAGCAGTTACTCGTTCCAATCACCAATTGAGGGGGAGCTGTTTTTT. The chain links TRBV25-1 to TRBJ2-2; D is ambiguous. The CDR3 length is 17 residues. V was pared by 5 bases and J by 8 bases, with 24 bases between. Germline-derived CDR1 and CDR2 are MGHDK and SYGVNS.

The rearrangement joins TRBV7-9 to TRBJ2-5; unclear D gene. Germline CDR1 SEHNR, CDR2 FQNEAQ (reference sequence). V dropped 1 base and J dropped 5 bases, with 26 bases sitting between them. The CDR3 consists of 19 residues. The CDR3 region has the DNA TGTGCCAGCAGCTTAGGGCGAATGGCTACCCATGGCCCCAGGGAGACCCAGTACTTC. Residues: CASSLGRMATHGPRETQYF.

Comments on this clonotype: Possible read error: a much larger clone is one base away. The J gene is TRBJ1-2, the V gene TRBV20-1; 8 bases match TRBD1. The CDR3 covers 12 residues. Germline V CDR1 and CDR2: DFQATT, SNEGSKA (reference sequence). The trim removed 1 base at V and 10 bases at J, leaving 5 bases unmatched. CDR3 sequence reads: CSARADRDAYTF. CDR3 coding DNA: TGCAGTGCTAGAGCGGACAGGGATGCCTACACCTTC.

Points on this clonotype: A junction boundary mismatches the germline segment, possibly from a read error. The chain combines TRBV10-3 with TRBJ1-5; no firm D call. The CDR3 has 13 amino acids. Looked up from germline, CDR1 is ENHRY and CDR2 is SYGVKD. CDR3 protein: CASSYSGQQPQHF. CDR3 nucleotides: TGTGCCAGCAGTTACTCGGGTCAGCAGCCCCAGCATTTT.

This clonotype was picked up a small number of times. The chain employs TRBV19 and TRBJ2-2; the match to TRBD1 covers 7 bases. The ends lost 8 bases at V and 0 bases at J; junction bases unmatched: 6. The CDR3 is made up of 15 amino acids. Germline lookup yields CDR1 LNHDA and CDR2 SQIVND (reference sequence). CDR3 sequence (DNA): TGTGCCAGTCAACGGACAGGAACGAACACCGGGGAGCTGTTTTTT. Translating gives CASQRTGTNTGELFF.

The chain carries TRBV2 and TRBJ2-5; D might be TRBD2 (5 bases). Germline lookup yields CDR1 SNHLY and CDR2 FYNNEI. The CDR3 sequence is 17 residues long. Trimming removed 5 bases at V and 5 bases at J, with 24 bases between. For the CDR3, the DNA is TGTGCCAGCAGTTCCTCCGGAGATCGGGGAGTTCTTGAGACCCAGTACTTC. Its translation is CASSSSGDRGVLETQYF.

This clonotype showed up just a few times. This chain connects TRBV20-1 to TRBJ1-2, with a weak D call TRBD1 (6 bases). The CDR3 is made up of 14 amino acids. V gave up 0 bases and J gave up 6 bases, with 14 bases separating them. CDR1 and CDR2 from the germline V gene are DFQATT and SNEGSKA (reference sequence). CDR3 protein: CSARDPQGLDGYTF. CDR3 in DNA: TGCAGTGCTAGAGATCCACAGGGACTAGATGGCTACACCTTC.

With regard to this clonotype: A much larger clone is a single base away; this may be a read error. The chain combines TRBV7-2 with TRBJ2-3; the D gene is possibly TRBD2 (6 bases). There are 15 residues in the CDR3. V lost 4 bases and J 1 base, leaving 12 bases between the germline ends. Germline values: CDR1 SGHTA, CDR2 FQGNSA. CDR3 sequence: CASSWRDGRTDTQYF. DNA for the CDR3: TGTGCCAGCAGCTGGAGGGACGGTCGCACAGATACGCAGTATTTT. Drawing the rest from reference TRBV7-2 and TRBJ2-3, the complete variable domain is GAGVSQSPSNKVTEKGKDVELRCDPISGHTALYWYRQSLGQGLEFLIYFQGNSAPDKSGLPSDRFSAERTGGSVSTLTIQRTQQEDSAVYLCASSWRDGRTDTQYFGPGTRLTVL.

This chain uses TRBV2 with TRBJ2-2, with D maybe TRBD2 (5 bases). The CDR3 loop spans 13 amino acids. V dropped 7 bases and J dropped 7 bases, with 13 bases sitting between them. Germline V gene data show CDR1 as SNHLY and CDR2 as FYNNEI. The CDR3 protein is CASTAGSGGELFF. The CDR3 DNA is TGTGCCAGCACGGCGGGCTCGGGCGGGGAGCTGTTTTTT.

The J gene is TRBJ1-5, the V gene TRBV7-9; D uncertain. Between the trimmed V and J ends, which lost 6 bases and 11 bases, there was a span of 17 bases. Per the germline V gene, CDR1 is SEHNR and CDR2 is FQNEAQ (reference sequence). CDR3 length equals 13 residues. The CDR3 DNA sequence: TGTGCCAGCAGTTCTAGCGGGTTAGAGACCCAGCATTTT. Protein sequence: CASSSSGLETQHF.

This clonotype was detected ten times or more. The V and J genes are TRBV7-6 and TRBJ2-1, with a tentative D call TRBD2 (6 bases). Germline V gene data show CDR1 as SGHVS and CDR2 as FNYEAQ. Trimming took off 4 bases at V and 6 bases at J, with 22 bases between the two ends. The CDR3 covers 17 residues. The chain's CDR3 is CASSSQPVSLASNEQFF. CDR3 in DNA: TGTGCCAGCAGCTCCCAACCAGTTAGCCTAGCGTCCAATGAGCAGTTCTTC.

Points on this clonotype: The germline gene is not matched at one end of the junction; a read error may be the cause. The V gene is TRBV10-3, the J gene TRBJ1-1; 7 bases fit TRBD1. This CDR3 is built from 13 residues. Germline CDR1 and CDR2: ENHRY and SYGVKD. The CDR3: CASSSGGRSEAFF. CDR3 nucleotides: TGTGCCAGCAGTTCAGGGGGACGGTCTGAAGCTTTCTTT.

The chain employs TRBV4-3 and TRBJ2-6; D call uncertain. The CDR3 covers 17 residues. Trimming shortened V by 1 base and J by 3 bases, and 13 bases separated the two germline ends. Per germline, CDR1 LGHNA and CDR2 YSLEER. The DNA for the CDR3 is TGCGCCAGCAGCCAAGTGGAACGTCCCTTTGGGGCCAACGTCCTGACTTTC. Translating it yields CASSQVERPFGANVLTF.

CDR3 sequence: CASRRTMIGAQPQHF. In DNA, the CDR3 is TGTGCCAGCCGACGAACTATGATAGGGGCCCAGCCCCAGCATTTT. This chain uses TRBV24-1 with TRBJ1-5, with D possibly being TRBD1 (5 bases). CDR1 and CDR2 from the germline V gene are KGHDR and SFDVKD. The CDR3 extends over 15 amino acids. Trimming took 11 bases from V and 7 from J, leaving 23 bases between them.

This clonotype came up many times. The V gene is TRBV7-9, the J gene TRBJ1-4; 11 nucleotides line up with TRBD1. Germline CDR1 SEHNR, CDR2 FQNEAQ (reference sequence). Unmatched junction bases numbered 6, after V lost 1 base and J lost 8 bases. The CDR3 is 16 residues long. The CDR3 DNA follows: TGTGCCAGCAGCTTAGGTCGGACAGGGGGCGGAGAAAAACTGTTTTTT. It codes for CASSLGRTGGGEKLFF. Full variable domain (outside the CDR3, taken from reference TRBV7-9 and TRBJ1-4): DTGVSQNPRHKITKRGQNVTFRCDPISEHNRLYWYRQTLGQGPEFLTYFQNEAQLEKSRLLSDRFSAERPKGSFSTLEIQRTEQGDSAMYLCASSLGRTGGGEKLFFGSGTQLSVL.

This clonotype was counted ten times or more. The chain uses TRBV7-9 and TRBJ2-2, with D perhaps given as TRBD1 or TRBD2 (5 bases each). CDR1 SEHNR and CDR2 FQNEAQ come from the germline V gene (reference sequence). V was trimmed by 2 bases and J by 0 bases, leaving 16 bases between them. The CDR3 spans 18 residues. The CDR3 DNA reads TGTGCCAGCAGCTTACGGTCGGGGACGGCGACGAACACCGGGGAGCTGTTTTTT. It yields the protein CASSLRSGTATNTGELFF.

As concerns this clonotype: The junction departs from the called germline gene at one end, perhaps through a read error. V usage is TRBV7-3 and J usage is TRBJ1-1, with D maybe TRBD1 (6 bases). The CDR3 consists of 13 residues. CDR1 SGHTA and CDR2 FQGTGA come from the germline V gene. The CDR3 region is CTSRRGSSTEAFF. The CDR3 DNA is TGTACCAGCAGGAGGGGGTCGTCCACTGAAGCTTTCTTT.

This clonotype was counted many times. V and J are TRBV7-9 and TRBJ1-5; D not resolved. This CDR3 has 12 amino acids. Deletions cut 5 bases from V and 9 bases from J, with 11 bases between. Germline-derived CDR1 and CDR2 are SEHNR and FQNEAQ (reference sequence). The CDR3 region is CASSLGRAPQHF. CDR3 sequence (DNA): TGTGCCAGCAGCCTCGGACGGGCGCCCCAGCATTTT. Supplemented by reference TRBV7-9 and TRBJ1-5, the full variable domain reads DTGVSQNPRHKITKRGQNVTFRCDPISEHNRLYWYRQTLGQGPEFLTYFQNEAQLEKSRLLSDRFSAERPKGSFSTLEIQRTEQGDSAMYLCASSLGRAPQHFGDGTRLSIL.

This chain links TRBV15 with TRBJ2-7; 8 nucleotides align to TRBD1. The DNA end lines up better with TRBJ2-1; the J call may be wrong. Germline V CDR1 and CDR2: LNHNV, YYDKDF (reference sequence). This CDR3 is 15 amino acids long. The CDR3, as DNA: TGTGCCACCAGCAGATCGGACAGGGCGTACAATGAGCAGTTCTTC. Encoded protein: CATSRSDRAYNEQFF.

There are many counts of this clonotype. This sequence joins TRBV7-2 and TRBJ1-6; 8 nucleotides align to TRBD1. V trimming: 1 base; J trimming: 6 bases; junction bases outside the gene matches: 2. The CDR3 covers 15 residues. From germline, CDR1 is SGHTA and CDR2 FQGNSA. The CDR3 region has the DNA TGTGCCAGCAGCTTAGGACAGGGGAGTAATTCACCCCTCCACTTT. As protein: CASSLGQGSNSPLHF.